A single sample gave rise to the 24 T cell receptor beta chains below, sequenced in a study of CD8 T cells in ankylosing spondylitis. Study-wide results and limits: A motif in TCR beta, a set of 8 or 9 highly homologous variants, appeared characteristic of ankylosing spondylitis blood.

No antigens are known for them. From the 5' RACE reads, TCRdb called clonotypes with MiXCR, one entry per CDR3 protein. This table holds tens of thousands of distinct CDR3 sequences, roughly 9% found once. Sequences were obtained from blood, either unsorted or a sorted T cell fraction (not recorded which). Receptors originate from a male donor with ankylosing spondylitis.

At least ten counts were recorded for this clonotype. The chain has TRBV2 and TRBJ2-7; D may be TRBD1 (6 bases). The CDR3 sequence is 14 residues long. The germline V gene has CDR1 SNHLY and CDR2 FYNNEI. V shed 4 bases and J shed 2 bases, with 12 bases lying between them. As DNA, the CDR3 is TGTGCCAGCAGTGGCCGACAGGCCACCTACGAGCAGTACGTC. Encoded protein: CASSGRQATYEQYV.

The chain links TRBV20-1 to TRBJ2-7; TRBD1 aligns across 7 bases. The germline gives CDR1 DFQATT, CDR2 SNEGSKA (reference sequence). Trimming took 3 bases from V and 2 from J; bases not matched to a gene: 10. The CDR3 runs to 15 residues. CDR3 region: CSASYPEGGAYEQYF. The CDR3 nucleotides read TGCAGTGCTAGCTATCCGGAAGGGGGCGCCTACGAGCAGTACTTC.

This clonotype turned up a few times. The rearrangement links TRBV7-9 to TRBJ1-5, with a weak D call TRBD1 (5 bases). This CDR3 contains 13 residues. Germline V CDR1 and CDR2: SEHNR, FQNEAQ (reference sequence). V lost 5 bases and J lost 5, with 10 bases in between. The DNA for the CDR3 is TGTGCCAGCAGCGTTGTGGGGGATCAGCCCCAGCATTTT. Protein: CASSVVGDQPQHF.

This clonotype is medium-sized. This chain connects TRBV28 to TRBJ2-1; 10 nucleotides agree with TRBD2. The CDR3 is 13 amino acids. J was trimmed by 8 bases and V by 5 bases; bases with no gene match: 3. Germline V gives CDR1 MDHEN, CDR2 SYDVKM. In DNA, the CDR3 is TGTGCCAGCAGTCCTAGCGGGAGCCATGAGCAGTTCTTC. Protein: CASSPSGSHEQFF.

The chain uses TRBV11-2 and TRBJ2-1; 11 bases match TRBD2. The V gene end was trimmed by 5 bases and the J gene end by 8 bases; junction bases not matched to a gene: 8. Germline CDR1 and CDR2: SGHAT and FQNNGV. This CDR3 has 15 residues. The CDR3 DNA reads as TGTGCCAGCAGCCTGATAGGGACTAGCGGCGATGAGCAGTTCTTC. Its protein product is CASSLIGTSGDEQFF.

The chain is built from TRBV27 and TRBJ1-1; TRBD1 might be the D (5 bases). Germline loops: CDR1 MNHEY, CDR2 SMNVEV (reference sequence). The germline V and J ends were trimmed by 0 bases and 0 bases, with 11 bases remaining between them. This CDR3 contains 16 residues. The CDR3 sequence is CASSLSKGYLNTEAFF. CDR3 coding DNA: TGTGCCAGCAGTTTATCGAAGGGGTACTTGAACACTGAAGCTTTCTTT.

This sequence joins TRBV28 and TRBJ2-7; D tentatively fits TRBD1 or TRBD2 (5 bases each). Germline V gene data show CDR1 as MDHEN and CDR2 as SYDVKM. This CDR3 has 12 amino acids. V lost 4 bases to trimming and J lost 4 bases, with 8 bases between them. CDR3 loop: CASSWGPYEQYV. Here the CDR3 DNA reads TGTGCCAGCAGTTGGGGACCTTACGAGCAGTACGTC.

The chain carries TRBV7-2 and TRBJ2-5, with D hard to call. The CDR3 is made up of 12 amino acids. Germline V gene lookup returns CDR1 SGHTA and CDR2 FQGNSA. With 7 bases removed from V and 4 bases from J, the gap between germline ends came to 10 bases. The CDR3 protein is CASTSTVETQYF. CDR3 coding DNA: TGTGCCAGCACCTCTACGGTAGAGACCCAGTACTTC.

This clonotype has a count of ten or more. The chain uses TRBV20-1 and TRBJ2-7; 8 bases map to TRBD1. Trimming took 2 bases from V and 2 from J; bases not matched to a gene: 8. The CDR3 covers 15 residues. CDR1 and CDR2 from the germline V gene are DFQATT and SNEGSKA (reference sequence). The chain's CDR3 is CSARSDPDRAYEQYF. The CDR3 nucleotides read TGCAGTGCTAGATCCGATCCGGACAGGGCCTACGAGCAGTACTTC.

This chain joins TRBV20-1 and TRBJ2-6; TRBD1 might be the D (6 bases). V lost 3 bases and J lost 0, with 12 bases in between. Germline assignment: CDR1 DFQATT and CDR2 SNEGSKA (reference sequence). The CDR3 length is 16 residues. DNA for the CDR3: TGCAGTGCTAGCGTACAGGGAGCCTCTGGGGCCAACGTCCTGACTTTC. It translates to CSASVQGASGANVLTF.

This clonotype was recorded many times. The V call is TRBV7-9, the J call TRBJ2-1, with 8 bases aligning to TRBD1. With 2 bases clipped from V and 9 bases from J, the junction kept 12 bases outside the gene matches. This CDR3 is built from 16 residues. Germline V gene lookup returns CDR1 SEHNR and CDR2 FQNEAQ (reference sequence). The CDR3 DNA reads TGTGCCAGCAGCTTAATCGGGACAGGCCTTCAAGGTGAGCAGTTCTTC. As protein: CASSLIGTGLQGEQFF.

This clonotype has more than one count but fewer than ten. The chain is built from TRBV4-1 and TRBJ1-4, with D perhaps TRBD1 (6 bases). CDR3 size: 15 residues. The V gene's germline CDR1 is MGHRA and CDR2 YSYEKL. Trimming cost V 0 bases and J 8 bases, with 13 bases left between them. CDR3 protein: CASSQDRGHLEKLFF. In nucleotides, the CDR3 is TGCGCCAGCAGCCAAGATCGGGGACACTTAGAAAAACTGTTTTTT.

This clonotype was found many times. The chain recombines TRBV12-3 or TRBV12-4 with TRBJ1-1; D remains unclear. V was cut by 2 bases and J by 11 bases, with 12 bases left in between. The CDR3 sequence is 12 residues long. The CDR3 here is CASSLIPTEAFF. DNA for the CDR3: TGTGCCAGCAGTTTAATTCCGACGGAGGCTTTCTTT.

The chain employs TRBV27 and TRBJ2-4; no clear D. In germline, CDR1 is MNHEY, CDR2 SMNVEV (reference sequence). The CDR3 is made up of 14 amino acids. V was shortened by 5 bases and J by 0 bases, with 8 bases between the two germline ends. The CDR3 protein is CASSDALAKNIQYF. CDR3 nucleotide sequence: TGTGCCAGCAGTGATGCGTTAGCCAAAAACATTCAGTACTTC.

This chain joins TRBV6-5 and TRBJ2-5, with D possibly being TRBD2 (6 bases). Per germline, CDR1 MNHEY and CDR2 SVGAGI. There are 14 residues in the CDR3. Deletions cut 4 bases from V and 1 base from J, with 10 bases between. For the CDR3, the DNA is TGTGCCAGCAGTTCTGTGGGGGGCCAAGAGACCCAGTACTTC. Protein sequence: CASSSVGGQETQYF.

This clonotype turned up a few times. V usage is TRBV11-2 and J usage is TRBJ2-5; 9 nucleotides match TRBD1. From germline, CDR1 is SGHAT and CDR2 FQNNGV. The trim removed 2 bases at V and 4 bases at J, leaving 2 bases unmatched. This CDR3 is 14 amino acids long. The CDR3 DNA reads as TGTGCCAGCAGCTTAACAGGGGGCGTAGAGACCCAGTACTTC. This translates into CASSLTGGVETQYF.

This clonotype occurred many times. The chain employs TRBV29-1 and TRBJ2-1; 8 positions agree with TRBD2. The CDR3 has 14 amino acids. Per the germline V gene, CDR1 is SQVTM and CDR2 is ANQGSEA. Germline trimming cut 4 bases from V and 8 bases from J; bases unmatched to any gene: 10. CDR3 in DNA: TGCAGCGTTGTTTCCAGCGGGAGAGACCATGAGCAGTTCTTC. This gives the protein CSVVSSGRDHEQFF.

This clonotype was recorded at least ten times. The J gene is TRBJ2-1, the V gene TRBV27, with D unresolved. Germline V CDR1 and CDR2: MNHEY, SMNVEV (reference sequence). This CDR3 region has 13 residues. V was shortened by 4 bases and J by 3 bases, with 7 bases between the two germline ends. The CDR3 region has the DNA TGTGCCAGCAGTTCCGCCAGCTACAATGAGCAGTTCTTC. Its translation: CASSSASYNEQFF.

This rearrangement joins TRBV12-3 or TRBV12-4 to TRBJ2-3; possibly TRBD1 for D (6 bases). V was cut by 5 bases and J by 5 bases, with 17 bases left in between. CDR3 length: 15 amino acids. The CDR3 here is CASSMGRQAQDTQYF. In DNA, the CDR3 is TGTGCCAGCAGTATGGGGAGACAGGCCCAAGATACGCAGTATTTT.

The genes are TRBV29-1 and TRBJ1-1, with unresolved D. Germline lookup yields CDR1 SQVTM and CDR2 ANQGSEA. V shed 7 bases and J shed 7 bases, with 13 bases lying between them. The length of the CDR3 is 11 residues. The CDR3 loop reads CSAFLRGEAFF. CDR3 nucleotide sequence: TGCAGCGCCTTCCTCCGGGGTGAAGCTTTCTTT.

In this sample, this clonotype turned up a few times. The chain carries TRBV7-2 and TRBJ2-1; D is unresolved. There are 14 residues in the CDR3. The V end lost 1 base, the J end lost 7 bases, and 11 bases lay between the germline ends. The germline CDR1 and CDR2 sequences are SGHTA and FQGNSA. As DNA, the CDR3 is TGTGCCAGCAGCTTAGTCGCTGACTCAAATGAGCAGTTCTTC. Protein product: CASSLVADSNEQFF.

The genes are TRBV3-1 and TRBJ2-5, with 11 nucleotides matching TRBD1. Germline V gives CDR1 LGHDT, CDR2 YNNKEL (reference sequence). This CDR3 region has 14 residues. With 1 base clipped from V and 7 bases from J, the junction kept 2 bases outside the gene matches. The CDR3 spells CASSQVGQGGTQYF. The CDR3 DNA reads TGTGCCAGCAGCCAAGTGGGACAGGGGGGGACCCAGTACTTC.

The rearrangement joins TRBV2 to TRBJ2-5, with 14 nucleotides matching TRBD2. The CDR3 is 16 residues long. In germline, CDR1 is SNHLY, CDR2 FYNNEI. Trimming took 3 bases from V and 5 from J; bases not matched to a gene: 5. In nucleotides, the CDR3 is TGTGCCAGCAGTGATACGAGACTAGCGGGAGGGGAGACCCAGTACTTC. This codes for CASSDTRLAGGETQYF. Supplemented by reference TRBV2 and TRBJ2-5, the full variable domain reads EPEVTQTPSHQVTQMGQEVILRCVPISNHLYFYWYRQILGQKVEFLVSFYNNEISEKSEIFDDQFSVERPDGSNFTLKIRSTKLEDSAMYFCASSDTRLAGGETQYFGPGTRLLVL.

In this sample, this clonotype turned up many times. CDR3 DNA sequence: TGTGCCAGCAGCTCCCCTGACGTCCTGGGTGGCTACACCTTC. This sequence encodes CASSSPDVLGGYTF. The genes are TRBV11-3 and TRBJ1-2; D gene ambiguous. V was shortened by 4 bases and J by 7 bases, with 16 bases between the two germline ends. This CDR3 has 14 amino acids. Germline loops: CDR1 SGHNT, CDR2 YENEEA.